These 25 T cell receptor beta chains share one sample of origin, sequenced in a study of neurological immune-mediated disorders. TCRdb called the 5' RACE reads again in MiXCR, with one record for every CDR3 protein. The sample holds about 66,000 distinct CDR3 sequences; approximately 4.1% are singletons and the top ten take 1% to 1.5%. The sequenced sample consisted of PBMCs. The receptors were sampled from a man in his thirties or forties with multiple sclerosis.

There are many counts of this clonotype. J is TRBJ2-6 and V is TRBV10-1, with 7 positions matching TRBD1. The V segment lost 9 bases and the J segment 1 base; nucleotides outside the gene matches: 6. The CDR3 loop spans 15 amino acids. Looked up from germline, CDR1 is WNHNN and CDR2 is SYGVQD (reference sequence). Here the CDR3 DNA reads TGCGCCAGGAGGACAGGCCAATCTGGGGCCAACGTCCTGACTTTC. Translated, it gives CARRTGQSGANVLTF.

This clonotype showed up many times. V usage is TRBV18 and J usage is TRBJ1-1, with 7 bases that match TRBD1. Germline CDR1 is KGHSH and CDR2 is LQKENI. The ends lost 10 bases at V and 0 bases at J; junction bases unmatched: 5. The CDR3 contains 13 residues. This CDR3 reads CAIRGQMNTEAFF. CDR3 nucleotides: TGTGCCATACGGGGACAGATGAACACTGAAGCTTTCTTT.

This clonotype was counted many times. The chain joins TRBV5-1 to TRBJ1-1, with D perhaps TRBD1 (5 bases). V was cut by 4 bases and J by 0 bases, with 10 bases left in between. Germline V gene lookup returns CDR1 SGHRS and CDR2 YFSETQ. There are 14 residues in the CDR3. CDR3 amino acids: CASSPGRMNTEAFF. The CDR3 coding sequence is TGCGCCAGCAGCCCGGGACGGATGAACACTGAAGCTTTCTTT.

This clonotype showed up many times. The chain carries TRBV4-1 and TRBJ1-6, with D hard to call. The germline V gene encodes CDR1 MGHRA and CDR2 YSYEKL. The CDR3 is made up of 15 amino acids. The V gene lost 0 bases and the J gene lost 7 bases, with 10 bases spanning the gap. CDR3 in amino acids: CASSQDRMRNSPLHF. DNA of the CDR3: TGCGCCAGCAGCCAAGATAGGATGAGGAATTCACCCCTCCACTTT.

This clonotype was recorded many times. This chain links TRBV5-1 with TRBJ2-7; tentatively, D is TRBD2 (5 bases). Trimming cost V 4 bases and J 3 bases, with 11 bases left between them. The CDR3 has 13 residues. Germline V gene data show CDR1 as SGHRS and CDR2 as YFSETQ. CDR3 sequence: CASSMAGSYEQYF. Here the CDR3 DNA reads TGCGCCAGCAGCATGGCGGGCAGCTACGAGCAGTACTTC.

This clonotype was counted many times. This chain connects TRBV7-2 to TRBJ2-3; 11 bases are shared with TRBD2. Germline V gene sequence: CDR1 SGHTA, CDR2 FQGNSA. The ends lost 4 bases at V and 3 bases at J; junction bases unmatched: 9. The CDR3 contains 17 residues. The CDR3: CASSYSGGAFMTDTQYF. DNA for the CDR3: TGTGCCAGCAGCTATAGCGGGGGGGCCTTTATGACAGATACGCAGTATTTT.

This clonotype showed up many times. The chain couples TRBV10-2 to TRBJ1-6, with 7 bases aligning to TRBD1. Germline CDR1 and CDR2: WSHSY and SAAADI. V lost 5 bases to trimming and J lost 4 bases; unmatched junction nucleotides: 5. The length of the CDR3 is 15 residues. For the CDR3, the DNA is TGCGCCAGCAGTCCAGGGGGGGCTTATAATTCACCCCTCCACTTT. Protein product: CASSPGGAYNSPLHF.

This clonotype appeared many times. This sequence joins TRBV5-1 and TRBJ2-7; D unclear. The germline V and J ends were trimmed by 4 bases and 6 bases, with 11 bases remaining between them. The CDR3 is 12 amino acids. Germline CDR1 reads SGHRS; CDR2 reads YFSETQ. This CDR3 reads CASSVPGIEQYF. CDR3 coding DNA: TGCGCCAGCAGCGTTCCGGGCATCGAGCAGTACTTC.

This clonotype is a singleton in its sample. This likely comes from a read error, as the CDR3 has no conserved phenylalanine or tryptophan at its end. The chain has TRBV6-5 and TRBJ1-1, with a possible D match to TRBD1 (5 bases). The germline gives CDR1 MNHEY, CDR2 SVGAGI. V was shortened by 2 bases and J by 1 base, with 8 bases between the two germline ends. The CDR3 is made up of 14 amino acids. CDR3 loop: CASSYGDGNTEAFN. In nucleotides, the CDR3 is TGTGCCAGCAGTTACGGGGACGGGAACACTGAAGCTTTCAAT.

This clonotype occurred many times. This chain links TRBV12-3 or TRBV12-4 with TRBJ2-1, with unresolved D. V was pared by 1 base and J by 4 bases, with 5 bases between. The CDR3 loop spans 13 amino acids. The CDR3 region is CASSLDRYNEQFF. The CDR3, as DNA: TGTGCCAGCAGTTTAGACCGATACAATGAGCAGTTCTTC.

Ten or more counts support this clonotype. The chain employs TRBV5-1 and TRBJ2-7; D possibly corresponds to TRBD2 (7 bases). Germline lookup yields CDR1 SGHRS and CDR2 YFSETQ. The CDR3 extends over 14 amino acids. V lost 4 bases, J lost 4 bases, and 15 bases lay in between. The chain's CDR3 is CASSPMGGLYEQYF. The CDR3 DNA sequence: TGCGCCAGCAGCCCCATGGGGGGGCTGTACGAGCAGTACTTC.

This clonotype was seen repeatedly, ten times or more. The V call is TRBV4-3, the J call TRBJ2-1; D remains unclear. This CDR3 is built from 14 residues. Germline CDR1 and CDR2: LGHNA and YSLEER. Between the trimmed V and J ends, which lost 0 bases and 2 bases, there was a span of 5 bases. The chain's CDR3 is CASSQDRAYNEQFF. The CDR3 DNA reads as TGCGCCAGCAGCCAAGATCGGGCCTACAATGAGCAGTTCTTC.

This clonotype was picked up many times. V and J are TRBV6-5 and TRBJ2-6; TRBD1 might be the D (6 bases). This CDR3 is 17 amino acids long. Between the trimmed V and J ends, which lost 6 bases and 0 bases, there was a span of 15 bases. Germline V CDR1 and CDR2: MNHEY, SVGAGI. CDR3 loop: CASRHRDTSSGANVLTF. The CDR3 coding sequence is TGTGCCAGCAGGCACCGGGACACTAGCTCTGGGGCCAACGTCCTGACTTTC.

This clonotype was seen at least ten times. The genes are TRBV5-1 and TRBJ1-1; D perhaps matches TRBD1 (5 bases). The CDR3 contains 13 residues. The germline V and J ends were trimmed by 4 bases and 1 base, with 8 bases remaining between them. Looked up from germline, CDR1 is SGHRS and CDR2 is YFSETQ. The CDR3 sequence is CASSVGGNTEAFF. DNA for the CDR3: TGCGCCAGCAGCGTCGGGGGGAACACTGAAGCTTTCTTT.

A few counts support this clonotype. At one of its ends the junction is not consistent with the germline gene, which may arise from a read error. The gene calls are TRBV7-8 and TRBJ1-5, with D hard to call. CDR3 length equals 16 residues. The V gene's germline CDR1 is SGHVS and CDR2 FQNEAQ. CDR3 protein: CASSLRGGVRDQPQNF. The DNA of the CDR3 is TGTGCCAGCAGCTTAAGAGGTGGAGTCCGGGATCAGCCCCAGAATTTT.

This clonotype was counted ten times or more. This sequence joins TRBV2 and TRBJ2-5, with TRBD1 matching over 7 bases. The CDR3 loop spans 14 amino acids. Trimming took 6 bases from V and 5 from J; bases not matched to a gene: 9. CDR1 and CDR2 (germline): SNHLY, FYNNEI. The CDR3 protein is CASSLTGLRETQYF. DNA for the CDR3: TGTGCCAGCAGCCTGACAGGGCTTCGGGAGACCCAGTACTTC. The full variable domain, completed using reference TRBV2 and TRBJ2-5, is EPEVTQTPSHQVTQMGQEVILRCVPISNHLYFYWYRQILGQKVEFLVSFYNNEISEKSEIFDDQFSVERPDGSNFTLKIRSTKLEDSAMYFCASSLTGLRETQYFGPGTRLLVL.

This clonotype was seen at least ten times. The chain joins TRBV20-1 to TRBJ2-5; D unclear. The V end was cut by 6 bases, the J end by 4 bases, with 9 bases between. Looked up from germline, CDR1 is DFQATT and CDR2 is SNEGSKA (reference sequence). The CDR3 contains 11 residues. The CDR3: CSAATAETQYF. The CDR3 nucleotides read TGCAGTGCCGCTACCGCAGAGACCCAGTACTTC.

This clonotype was observed at least ten times. The J gene is TRBJ1-2, the V gene TRBV12-3 or TRBV12-4; D call uncertain. V was trimmed by 2 bases and J by 2 bases, leaving 6 bases between them. CDR3 length: 13 amino acids. The CDR3 DNA reads TGTGCCAGCAGTTTAACTCCGAACTATGGCTACACCTTC. Protein: CASSLTPNYGYTF.

This clonotype was seen at least ten times. The CDR3 here is CASSLQGNGGSGYTF. The CDR3 DNA follows: TGCGCCAGCAGCTTACAGGGGAATGGGGGCTCGGGCTACACCTTC. The genes are TRBV5-1 and TRBJ1-2; 7 bases line up with TRBD1. CDR1 is SGHRS and CDR2 is YFSETQ in the germline V gene. CDR3 size: 15 residues. Trimming took 2 bases from V and 8 from J; bases not matched to a gene: 12.

This clonotype was detected ten times or more. The chain combines TRBV5-1 with TRBJ2-3, with 8 bases that match TRBD2. This CDR3 comprises 17 residues. V shed 1 base and J 5 bases; nucleotides not matched to a gene: 12. Germline V gene sequence: CDR1 SGHRS, CDR2 YFSETQ. The CDR3 is CASSLPPESGGGDTQYF. CDR3 bases: TGCGCCAGCAGCTTGCCCCCGGAGAGCGGGGGAGGAGATACGCAGTATTTT.

The rearrangement joins TRBV5-1 to TRBJ2-5, with D possibly being TRBD2 (6 bases). The CDR3 totals 14 residues. V lost 1 base and J 2 bases, leaving 9 bases between the germline ends. Germline V lookup: CDR1 SGHRS, CDR2 YFSETQ. The CDR3 spells CASSLWDSQETQYF. CDR3 nucleotides: TGCGCCAGCAGCTTGTGGGACTCTCAAGAGACCCAGTACTTC.

This clonotype was seen repeatedly, ten times or more. The chain has TRBV5-1 and TRBJ2-5; 12 bases map to TRBD1. The CDR3 is made up of 15 amino acids. Germline lookup yields CDR1 SGHRS and CDR2 YFSETQ. Germline trimming cut 5 bases from V and 5 bases from J; bases unmatched to any gene: 7. The CDR3 loop reads CASSSGQGARETQYF. The CDR3 DNA is TGCGCCAGCAGTTCGGGACAGGGGGCGAGGGAGACCCAGTACTTC. The whole variable domain, remainder taken from reference TRBV5-1 and TRBJ2-5, is KAGVTQTPRYLIKTRGQQVTLSCSPISGHRSVSWYQQTPGQGLQFLFEYFSETQRNKGNFPGRFSGRQFSNSRSEMNVSTLELGDSALYLCASSSGQGARETQYFGPGTRLLVL.

V and J are TRBV6-2 or TRBV6-3 and TRBJ1-1; no clear D gene. This CDR3 is 12 amino acids long. Trimming removed 7 bases at V and 4 bases at J, with 10 bases between. Germline V lookup: CDR1 MNHEY, CDR2 SVGEGT. CDR3 bases: TGTGCCAGCAAGGGCTTATTCACTGAAGCTTTCTTT. Its protein product is CASKGLFTEAFF.

There are many counts of this clonotype. The chain is built from TRBV5-1 and TRBJ1-2; 9 bases are shared with TRBD1. After removal of 0 bases from V and 6 bases from J, the junction contained 0 bases not matched to a gene. The CDR3 has 13 residues. Germline V gene data show CDR1 as SGHRS and CDR2 as YFSETQ. In DNA, the CDR3 is TGCGCCAGCAGCTTGGGGGACAGGGATGGCTACACCTTC. Protein sequence: CASSLGDRDGYTF.

In this sample, this clonotype turned up many times. The gene calls are TRBV29-1 and TRBJ1-1; D is ambiguous. Germline CDR1 is SQVTM and CDR2 is ANQGSEA. This CDR3 is 13 amino acids long. The V and J ends lost 3 bases and 1 base respectively, with 9 bases between them. The CDR3 protein is CSVDLQQNTEAFF. The CDR3 DNA is TGCAGCGTTGATCTGCAACAGAACACTGAAGCTTTCTTT.